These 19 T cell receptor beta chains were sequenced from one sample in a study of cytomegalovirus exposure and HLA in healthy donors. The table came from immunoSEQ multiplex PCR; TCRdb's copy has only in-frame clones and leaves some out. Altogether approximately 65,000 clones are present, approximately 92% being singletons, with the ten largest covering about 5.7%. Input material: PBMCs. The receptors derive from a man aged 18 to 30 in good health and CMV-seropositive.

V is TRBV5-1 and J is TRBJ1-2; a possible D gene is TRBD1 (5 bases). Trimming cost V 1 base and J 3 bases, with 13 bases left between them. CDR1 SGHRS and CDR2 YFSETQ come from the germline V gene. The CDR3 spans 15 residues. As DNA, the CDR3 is TGCGCCAGCAGCTTGTTCGGGGCGGGGGACTATGGCTACACCTTC. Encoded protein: CASSLFGAGDYGYTF.

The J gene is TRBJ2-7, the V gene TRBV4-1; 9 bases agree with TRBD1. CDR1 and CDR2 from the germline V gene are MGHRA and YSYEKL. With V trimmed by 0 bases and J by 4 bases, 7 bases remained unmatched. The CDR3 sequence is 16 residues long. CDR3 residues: CASSQEPGQGIYEQYF. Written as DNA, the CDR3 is TGCGCCAGCAGCCAAGAGCCGGGACAGGGCATATACGAGCAGTACTTC.

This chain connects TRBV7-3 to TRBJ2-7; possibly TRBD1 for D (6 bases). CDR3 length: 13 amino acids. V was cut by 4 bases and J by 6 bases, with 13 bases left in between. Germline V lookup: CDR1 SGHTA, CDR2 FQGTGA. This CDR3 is CASSSNRDTEQYF. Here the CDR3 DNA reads TGTGCCAGCAGCTCAAACCGGGACACCGAGCAGTACTTC.

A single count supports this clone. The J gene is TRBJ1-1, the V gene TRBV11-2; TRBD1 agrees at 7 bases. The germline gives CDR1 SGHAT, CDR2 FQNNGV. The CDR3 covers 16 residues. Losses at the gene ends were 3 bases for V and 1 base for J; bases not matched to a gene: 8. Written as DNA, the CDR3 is TGTGCCAGCAGCTTTCTACAGGGGTTTGAGAACACTGAAGCTTTCTTT. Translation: CASSFLQGFENTEAFF.

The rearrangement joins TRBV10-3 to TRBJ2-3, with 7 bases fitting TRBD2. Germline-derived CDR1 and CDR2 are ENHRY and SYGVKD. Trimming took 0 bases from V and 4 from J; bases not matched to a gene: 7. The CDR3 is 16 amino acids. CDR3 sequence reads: CAISESTSRVADTQYF. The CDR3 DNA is TGTGCCATCAGTGAGTCGACTAGCAGGGTAGCAGATACGCAGTATTTT.

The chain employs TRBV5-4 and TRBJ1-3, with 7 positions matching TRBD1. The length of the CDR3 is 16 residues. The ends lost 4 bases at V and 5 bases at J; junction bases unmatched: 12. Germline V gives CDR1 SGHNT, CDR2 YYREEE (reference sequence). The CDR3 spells CASSGTGSGQRNTIYF. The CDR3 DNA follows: TGTGCCAGCAGCGGCACAGGGTCGGGACAGCGAAACACCATATATTTT.

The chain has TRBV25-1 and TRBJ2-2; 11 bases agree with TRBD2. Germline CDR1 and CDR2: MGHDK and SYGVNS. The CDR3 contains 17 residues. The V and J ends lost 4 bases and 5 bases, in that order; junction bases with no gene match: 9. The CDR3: CASSGLAGNGGTGELFF. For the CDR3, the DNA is TGTGCCAGCAGTGGACTAGCGGGAAACGGGGGGACCGGGGAGCTGTTTTTT.

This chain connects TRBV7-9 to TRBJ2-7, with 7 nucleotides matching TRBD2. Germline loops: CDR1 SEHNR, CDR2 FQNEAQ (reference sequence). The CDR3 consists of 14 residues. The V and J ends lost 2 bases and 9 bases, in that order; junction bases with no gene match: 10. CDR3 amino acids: CASSLFVRGERQYF. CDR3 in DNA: TGTGCCAGCAGCTTATTCGTCCGGGGGGAGCGGCAGTACTTC.

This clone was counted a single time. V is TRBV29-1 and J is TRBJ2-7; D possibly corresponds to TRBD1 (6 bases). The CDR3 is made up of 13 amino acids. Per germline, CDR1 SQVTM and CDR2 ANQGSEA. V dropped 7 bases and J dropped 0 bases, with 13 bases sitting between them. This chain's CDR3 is CSGRGGSSYEQYF. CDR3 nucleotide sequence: TGCAGCGGGCGAGGGGGAAGCTCCTACGAGCAGTACTTC.

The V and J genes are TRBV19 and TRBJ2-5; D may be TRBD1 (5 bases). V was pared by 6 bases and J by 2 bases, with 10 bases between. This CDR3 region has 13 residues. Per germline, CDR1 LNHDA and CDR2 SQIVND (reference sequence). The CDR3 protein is CASRKTDQETQYF. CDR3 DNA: TGTGCCAGTAGGAAGACAGATCAAGAGACCCAGTACTTC.

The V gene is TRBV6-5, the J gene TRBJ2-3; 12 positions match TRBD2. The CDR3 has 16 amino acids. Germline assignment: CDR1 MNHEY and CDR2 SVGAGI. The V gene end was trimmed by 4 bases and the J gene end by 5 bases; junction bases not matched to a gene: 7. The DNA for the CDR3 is TGTGCCAGCAGTTCGAGGACTAGCGGGAAAGTAGATACGCAGTATTTT. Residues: CASSSRTSGKVDTQYF.

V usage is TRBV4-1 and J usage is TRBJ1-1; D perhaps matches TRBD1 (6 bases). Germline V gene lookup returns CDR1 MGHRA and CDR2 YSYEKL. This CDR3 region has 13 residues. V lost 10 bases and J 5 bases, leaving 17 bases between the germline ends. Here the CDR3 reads CATKEGGRTEAFF. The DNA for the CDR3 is TGCGCCACCAAAGAGGGGGGGCGGACTGAAGCTTTCTTT.

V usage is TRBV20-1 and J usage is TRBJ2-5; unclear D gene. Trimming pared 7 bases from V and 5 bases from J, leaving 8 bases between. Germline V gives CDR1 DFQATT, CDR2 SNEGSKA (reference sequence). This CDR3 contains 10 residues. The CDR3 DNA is TGCAGTGTCCCGGTGGAGACCCAGTACTTC. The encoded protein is CSVPVETQYF.

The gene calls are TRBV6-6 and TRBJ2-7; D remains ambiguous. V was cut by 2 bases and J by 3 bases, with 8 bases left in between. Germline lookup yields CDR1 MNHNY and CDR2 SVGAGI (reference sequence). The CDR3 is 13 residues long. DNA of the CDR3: TGTGCCAGCAGTTACACGCGGATCTACGAGCAGTACTTC. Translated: CASSYTRIYEQYF.

This CDR3 reads CASSQGGTHGDTQYF. CDR3 nucleotide sequence: TGCGCCAGCAGCCAAGGCGGGACTCACGGAGATACGCAGTATTTT. V usage is TRBV4-1 and J usage is TRBJ2-3; D is possibly TRBD2 (6 bases). Germline values: CDR1 MGHRA, CDR2 YSYEKL. The CDR3 runs 15 residues. The V and J ends lost 1 base and 5 bases respectively, with 13 bases between them.

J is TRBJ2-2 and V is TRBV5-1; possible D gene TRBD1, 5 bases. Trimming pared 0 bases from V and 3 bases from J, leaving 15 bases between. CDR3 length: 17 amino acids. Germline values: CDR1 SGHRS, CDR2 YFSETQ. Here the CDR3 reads CASSLDGRQTYTGELFF. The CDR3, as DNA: TGCGCCAGCAGCTTGGATGGTAGACAGACTTACACCGGGGAGCTGTTTTTT. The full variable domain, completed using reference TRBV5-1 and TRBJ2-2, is KAGVTQTPRYLIKTRGQQVTLSCSPISGHRSVSWYQQTPGQGLQFLFEYFSETQRNKGNFPGRFSGRQFSNSRSEMNVSTLELGDSALYLCASSLDGRQTYTGELFFGEGSRLTVL.

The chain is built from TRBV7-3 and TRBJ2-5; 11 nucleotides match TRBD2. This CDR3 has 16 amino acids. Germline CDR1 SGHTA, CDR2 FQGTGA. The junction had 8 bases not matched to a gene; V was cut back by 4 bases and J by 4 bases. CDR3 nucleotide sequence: TGTGCCAGCAGCTCCTTAGCGGGAGGGCCCGCAGAGACCCAGTACTTC. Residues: CASSSLAGGPAETQYF.

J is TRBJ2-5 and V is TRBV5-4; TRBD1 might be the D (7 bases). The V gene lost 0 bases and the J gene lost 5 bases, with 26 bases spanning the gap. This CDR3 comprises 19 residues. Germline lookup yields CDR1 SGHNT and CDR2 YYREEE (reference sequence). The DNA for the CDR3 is TGTGCCAGCAGCTTGGGGGGGGCTAAAAGGGGGCGGGTTGAGGAGACCCAGTACTTC. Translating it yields CASSLGGAKRGRVEETQYF. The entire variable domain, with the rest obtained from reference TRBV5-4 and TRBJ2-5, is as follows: ETGVTQSPTHLIKTRGQQVTLRCSSQSGHNTVSWYQQALGQGPQFIFQYYREEENGRGNFPPRFSGLQFPNYSSELNVNALELDDSALYLCASSLGGAKRGRVEETQYFGPGTRLLVL.

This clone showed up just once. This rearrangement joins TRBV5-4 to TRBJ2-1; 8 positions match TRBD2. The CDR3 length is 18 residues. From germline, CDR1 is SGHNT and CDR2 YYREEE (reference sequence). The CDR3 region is CATSDRRSGTNSYNEQFF. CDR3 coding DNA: TGTGCTACCAGCGACAGACGTAGCGGGACCAATTCCTACAATGAGCAGTTCTTC.